The present T cell receptor (beta chain) was sequenced within a study of blood T cell repertoires in COVID-19. Study background: PBMCs, B-cell-depleted T cells, or T cells were the source of the cDNA or gDNA that made up the material.

From germline, CDR1 is LNHDA and CDR2 SQIVND (reference sequence). Unmatched junction bases numbered 4, after V lost 1 base and J lost 2 bases. The CDR3 is 15 residues long. Authors' analysis steps: Reference gene primers were amplified, and this amplification served to estimate nucleated cell counts. Assay: immunoSEQ multiplex PCR; the TCRdb copy retains only in-frame clones and omits some. V, J and clone size are taken as reported in that table, and D and trimming were inferred from the DNA itself. The sample gives some 290,000 clones, 85% to 90% of which show up once; around 0.93% is in the top ten.

This chain joins TRBV19 and TRBJ2-7, with 8 nucleotides matching TRBD2. Sequencing was carried out using peripheral blood. The sequence came from a woman in her thirties or forties with COVID-19, enrolled during active disease. CDR3 in DNA: TGTGCCAGTAGTATAGTAAGCGGGGGACCCTACGAGCAGTACTTC. Protein product: CASSIVSGGPYEQYF.